One sample yielded the 11 T cell receptor beta chains listed below, sequenced in a study of T cell changes during pregnancy in multiple sclerosis (dated by TCRdb to between 2018 and 2020). Libraries were made using the immunoSEQ multiplex PCR assay. Entries here come from immuneACCESS through TCRdb and include only in-frame sequences with V and J called. Some clones fail to appear in such tables; in the studies checked, an unresolved V gene covers under half of the shortfall, and the cause of the remainder is unknown. The sample has tens of thousands of clones on record, 91% of them singletons. Of the sample, about 0.9% is held by the ten largest clones. Here the sequenced sample was peripheral blood, taken before pregnancy. The receptors were sampled from a female donor with multiple sclerosis, enrolled in a pregnancy study.

The chain has TRBV18 and TRBJ1-2, with D possibly being TRBD1 (5 bases). Looked up from germline, CDR1 is KGHSH and CDR2 is LQKENI. The CDR3 runs 16 residues. V was cut by 5 bases and J by 4 bases, with 20 bases left in between. The CDR3 DNA is TGTGCCAGCTCATCACTGCGGGGCTCCAACCCCTATGGCTACACCTTC. Protein sequence: CASSSLRGSNPYGYTF.

This clone was observed a few times. This rearrangement joins TRBV7-9 to TRBJ1-1, with a weak D call TRBD1 (6 bases). Trimming pared 3 bases from V and 1 base from J, leaving 6 bases between. Germline assignment: CDR1 SEHNR and CDR2 FQNEAQ (reference sequence). This CDR3 spans 13 amino acids. The CDR3 sequence is CASSLGANTEAFF. CDR3 coding DNA: TGTGCCAGCAGCTTGGGGGCGAACACTGAAGCTTTCTTT.

The CDR3 protein is CASSNSGTGRNTIYF. In DNA, the CDR3 is TGTGCCAGCAGCAATTCCGGGACAGGGAGAAACACCATATATTTT. V gene TRBV21-1 combines with J gene TRBJ1-3; the table names TRBD1, a call not compared with the DNA. TRBV21-1 is flagged as a pseudogene. CDR3 size: 15 residues.

J is TRBJ1-1 and V is TRBV19; weak D call: TRBD1 (5 bases). This CDR3 spans 13 amino acids. The germline CDR1 and CDR2 sequences are LNHDA and SQIVND (reference sequence). Deletions cut 3 bases from V and 4 bases from J, with 9 bases between. The CDR3 here is CASSMGEGTEAFF. CDR3 DNA: TGTGCCAGTAGTATGGGGGAGGGCACTGAAGCTTTCTTT.

The chain links TRBV4-1 to TRBJ2-1; 11 positions match TRBD2. Germline trimming cut 1 base from V and 7 bases from J; bases unmatched to any gene: 6. Germline V gene lookup returns CDR1 MGHRA and CDR2 YSYEKL. There are 16 residues in the CDR3. The CDR3 is CASSQGVAGGRNEQFF. CDR3 nucleotide sequence: TGCGCCAGCAGCCAAGGAGTAGCGGGGGGGCGGAATGAGCAGTTCTTC.

In DNA, the CDR3 is TGCGCCAGCAGCCAAGTCACAGGACCATATACGCAGTATTTT. Translating gives CASSQVTGPYTQYF. The rearrangement joins TRBV4-3 to TRBJ2-3; D may be TRBD1 (5 bases). Germline CDR1 LGHNA, CDR2 YSLEER. The CDR3 length is 14 residues. V was cut by 1 base and J by 7 bases, with 12 bases left in between.

The rearrangement links TRBV25-1 to TRBJ1-1; D not certain. The CDR3 covers 15 residues. Trimming removed 1 base from V and 4 bases from J, with 13 bases in between. Germline loops: CDR1 MGHDK, CDR2 SYGVNS. The DNA of the CDR3 is TGTGCCAGCAGTGAATCGGGTCCCCTAGGCACTGAAGCTTTCTTT. Translating gives CASSESGPLGTEAFF.

This sequence joins TRBV6-4 and TRBJ2-3; TRBD2 agrees at 7 bases. The CDR3 contains 14 residues. Germline V CDR1 and CDR2: MRHNA, SNTAGT. Trimming took 3 bases from V and 5 from J; bases not matched to a gene: 5. In DNA form, the CDR3 reads TGTGCCAGCAGTGAAACTAGCGTTTTAGATACGCAGTATTTT. Its translation: CASSETSVLDTQYF.

Notes on this clone: The junction departs from germline at one end; a sequencing error may be responsible. This chain connects TRBV7-7 to TRBJ2-3; 9 bases match TRBD1. Germline CDR1 SSHAT, CDR2 FNYEAQ (reference sequence). This CDR3 contains 15 residues. The CDR3 is CASSPGTGYTDTQYF. DNA for the CDR3: TGTGCTAGCAGCCCAGGGACAGGGTACACAGATACGCAGTATTTT. Full variable domain (missing parts from reference TRBV7-7 and TRBJ2-3): GAGVSQSPRYKVTKRGQDVTLRCDPISSHATLYWYQQALGQGPEFLTYFNYEAQPDKSGLPSDRFSAERPEGSISTLTIQRTEQRDSAMYRCASSPGTGYTDTQYFGPGTRLTVL.

This clone has more than one count but fewer than ten. The CDR3: CASSPTGMAYNEQFF. CDR3 nucleotides: TGTGCCAGCAGCCCGACAGGGATGGCCTACAATGAGCAGTTCTTC. The V and J genes are TRBV2 and TRBJ2-1, with 7 bases lining up with TRBD1. The CDR3 extends over 15 amino acids. CDR1 is SNHLY, CDR2 FYNNEI, per germline. Germline trimming cut 6 bases from V and 2 bases from J; bases unmatched to any gene: 7.

The chain is built from TRBV7-3 and TRBJ2-3; 11 bases map to TRBD2. The CDR3 covers 15 residues. V was clipped by 2 bases and J by 9 bases; unmatched bases: 7. From germline, CDR1 is SGHTA and CDR2 FQGTGA. The CDR3, as DNA: TGTGCCAGCAGCTTAGGGGTTGCTAGCGGGGGGACGCAGTATTTT. Translated: CASSLGVASGGTQYF.